These 10 T cell receptor beta chains were all obtained from the same sample, sequenced in a study of T-cell reconstitution after alpha-beta-depleted transplantation in children. Preparation of the TCRbeta library involved a method that used unique molecular identifiers. MiXCR, run by TCRdb on the PCR reads, gives a single entry per CDR3 protein. The top ten clones hold 7% to 9.5% of a sample with 250,000 to 300,000 distinct CDR3 sequences, 10% of them seen once. Sequences were derived from PBMCs, sampled before TCRalphabeta/CD19-depleted stem cell transplant. The receptors derive from a boy under two years old with acute myeloid leukemia, due to receive a stem cell transplant.

J is TRBJ2-5 and V is TRBV29-1; the D gene is possibly TRBD1 (5 bases). V was clipped by 3 bases and J by 4 bases, with 9 bases between them. The CDR3 is 12 amino acids. From germline, CDR1 is SQVTM and CDR2 ANQGSEA. This CDR3 reads CSVDRQGETQYF. CDR3 sequence (DNA): TGCAGCGTTGATAGGCAGGGAGAGACCCAGTACTTC. Looking up the rest from reference TRBV29-1 and TRBJ2-5 gives the full variable domain: SAVISQKPSRDICQRGTSLTIQCQVDSQVTMMFWYRQQPGQSLTLIATANQGSEATYESGFVIDKFPISRPNLTFSTLTVSNMSPEDSSIYLCSVDRQGETQYFGPGTRLLVL.

The sample holds many counts of this clonotype. The CDR3 DNA sequence: TGTGCCAGCAGCGTACGTGGCCGATATCTCGCAGATACGCAGTATTTT. This translates into CASSVRGRYLADTQYF. The rearrangement uses TRBV9 and TRBJ2-3; D is uncertain. Between the trimmed V and J ends, which lost 1 base and 4 bases, there was a span of 16 bases. The CDR3 contains 16 residues. Germline V lookup: CDR1 SGDLS, CDR2 YYNGEE.

This clonotype has a count of ten or more. The chain employs TRBV4-3 and TRBJ2-7; the match to TRBD1 covers 9 bases. Germline lookup yields CDR1 LGHNA and CDR2 YSLEER. The V and J ends lost 0 bases and 4 bases, in that order; junction bases with no gene match: 4. The CDR3 is 15 amino acids. This CDR3 reads CASSQDKTGGYEQYF. In DNA, the CDR3 is TGCGCCAGCAGCCAAGATAAGACAGGGGGATACGAGCAGTACTTC.

The rearrangement uses TRBV12-3 or TRBV12-4 and TRBJ1-5, with D unclear. With 2 bases removed from V and 10 bases from J, the gap between germline ends came to 18 bases. CDR3 length equals 15 residues. The CDR3 DNA follows: TGTGCCAGCAGTTTATACCCCCAATTGGGCAGCCCCCAGCATTTT. It encodes CASSLYPQLGSPQHF.

This clonotype was seen ten or more times. The gene calls are TRBV5-1 and TRBJ1-1; D may be TRBD1 (5 bases). In germline, CDR1 is SGHRS, CDR2 YFSETQ. The CDR3 spans 15 residues. V lost 4 bases to trimming and J lost 1 base, with 14 bases between them. CDR3 protein: CASSRLSGQNTEAFF. CDR3 in DNA: TGCGCCAGCAGCCGGTTGTCGGGGCAGAACACTGAAGCTTTCTTT.

This clonotype was seen repeatedly, ten times or more. The chain couples TRBV18 to TRBJ1-2; D unresolved. The germline V gene has CDR1 KGHSH and CDR2 LQKENI. Trimming removed 6 bases at V and 4 bases at J, with 24 bases between. The CDR3 length is 17 residues. The CDR3 DNA is TGTGCCAGCTCGCCGGGGAAAAGACGTCCCCAGACCTATGGCTACACCTTC. Protein sequence: CASSPGKRRPQTYGYTF.

This sequence joins TRBV30 and TRBJ1-1, with TRBD1 as a possible D gene (5 bases). CDR3 length: 14 amino acids. Between the trimmed V and J ends, which lost 4 bases and 1 base, there was a span of 13 bases. The germline CDR1 and CDR2 sequences are GTSNPN and SVGIG (reference sequence). The CDR3 region is CAWTTPDRNTEAFF. CDR3 DNA: TGTGCCTGGACAACACCCGACAGGAACACTGAAGCTTTCTTT.

This clonotype was counted only a few times. The CDR3 region is CAISGQGGDTGELFF. The CDR3 bases are TGTGCCATCAGTGGGCAGGGGGGGGACACCGGGGAGCTGTTTTTT. The rearrangement uses TRBV10-3 and TRBJ2-2; D possibly matches TRBD1 or TRBD2 (7 bases each). The CDR3 has 15 residues. Trimming took 4 bases from V and 3 from J, leaving 12 bases between them. Germline CDR1 reads ENHRY; CDR2 reads SYGVKD.

This clonotype was detected many times. The CDR3 DNA follows: TGTGCCAGCAGTTACCTAAAGGATGTAGGACAGGCTATGAACACTGAAGCTTTCTTT. It specifies CASSYLKDVGQAMNTEAFF. The rearrangement links TRBV6-5 to TRBJ1-1; 7 nucleotides agree with TRBD1. This CDR3 comprises 19 residues. Germline V lookup: CDR1 MNHEY, CDR2 SVGAGI. The J segment lost 0 bases and the V segment lost 2 bases, leaving 15 bases of the junction unmatched.

This clonotype was observed a handful of times. The chain uses TRBV7-6 and TRBJ2-1; D gene ambiguous. CDR1 and CDR2 from the germline V gene are SGHVS and FNYEAQ. With 5 bases removed from V and 0 bases from J, the gap between germline ends came to 11 bases. This CDR3 has 15 amino acids. In DNA form, the CDR3 reads TGTGCCAGCAGCCAGACTTGGGGCTCCTACAATGAGCAGTTCTTC. Protein sequence: CASSQTWGSYNEQFF.